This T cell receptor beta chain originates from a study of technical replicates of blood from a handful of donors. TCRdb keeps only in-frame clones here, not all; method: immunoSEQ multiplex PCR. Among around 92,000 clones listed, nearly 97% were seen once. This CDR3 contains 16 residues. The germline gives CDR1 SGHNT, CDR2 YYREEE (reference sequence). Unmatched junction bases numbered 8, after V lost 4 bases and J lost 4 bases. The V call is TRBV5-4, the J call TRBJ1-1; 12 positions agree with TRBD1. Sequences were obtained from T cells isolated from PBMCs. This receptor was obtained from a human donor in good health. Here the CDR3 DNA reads TGTGCCAGCAGCCCTCCGGGGACAGGGGGCTTCACTGAAGCTTTCTTT. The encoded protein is CASSPPGTGGFTEAFF.